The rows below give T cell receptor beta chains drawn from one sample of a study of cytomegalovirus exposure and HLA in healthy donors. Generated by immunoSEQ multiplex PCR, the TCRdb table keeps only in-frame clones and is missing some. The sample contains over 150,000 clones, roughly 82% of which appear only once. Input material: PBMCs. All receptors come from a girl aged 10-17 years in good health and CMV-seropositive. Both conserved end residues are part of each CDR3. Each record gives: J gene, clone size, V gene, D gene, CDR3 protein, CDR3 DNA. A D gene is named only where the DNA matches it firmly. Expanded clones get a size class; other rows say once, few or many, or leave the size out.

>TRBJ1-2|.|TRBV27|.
CASSPRTAAGNYGYTF
TGTGCCAGCAGTCCTAGGACTGCGGCTGGGAACTATGGCTACACCTTC
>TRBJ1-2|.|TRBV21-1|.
CATQQSGAENYGYTF
TGTGCCACTCAACAATCAGGAGCGGAGAACTATGGCTACACCTTC
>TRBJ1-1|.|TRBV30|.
CAWSHSNTEAFF
TGTGCCTGGAGTCACTCAAACACTGAAGCTTTCTTT
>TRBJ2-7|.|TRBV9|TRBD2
CASSVGTSGMYEQYF
TGTGCCAGCAGCGTGGGGACTAGCGGGATGTACGAGCAGTACTTC
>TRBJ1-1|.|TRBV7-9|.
CASSPSNTEAFF
TGTGCCAGCAGCCCGAGCAACACTGAAGCTTTCTTT
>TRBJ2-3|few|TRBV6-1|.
CASSDPQGADTQYF
TGTGCCAGCAGTGACCCACAGGGCGCAGATACGCAGTATTTT
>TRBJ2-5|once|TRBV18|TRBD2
CASSPNSLAGGQETQYF
TGTGCCAGCTCACCAAACTCCCTAGCGGGGGGACAAGAGACCCAGTACTTC
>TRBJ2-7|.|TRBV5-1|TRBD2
CASSLGTSGGVYYEQYF
TGCGCCAGCAGCCTCGGGACTAGCGGGGGGGTTTACTACGAGCAGTACTTC
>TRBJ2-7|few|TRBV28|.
CASGYDRLSYEQYF
TGTGCCAGCGGGTATGACAGACTTTCCTACGAGCAGTACTTC
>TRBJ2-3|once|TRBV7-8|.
CASSLAVYRATSTDTQYF
TGTGCCAGCAGCTTAGCGGTCTACAGGGCCACTAGCACAGATACGCAGTATTTT
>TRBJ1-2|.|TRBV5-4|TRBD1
CASSLQGASNYGYTF
TGTGCCAGCAGCTTACAGGGGGCCTCTAACTATGGCTACACCTTC
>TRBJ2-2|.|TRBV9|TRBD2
CASGERGVVGELFF
TGTGCCAGCGGTGAGCGGGGGGTAGTCGGGGAGCTGTTTTTT
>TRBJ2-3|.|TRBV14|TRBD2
CASSERVAGGRSTDTQYF
TGTGCCAGCAGCGAGAGGGTAGCGGGGGGCCGAAGCACAGATACGCAGTATTTT
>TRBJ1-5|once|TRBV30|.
CAWNKGTNQPQHF
TGTGCCTGGAACAAGGGGACAAATCAGCCCCAGCATTTT
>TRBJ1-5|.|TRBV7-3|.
CASSSNRDEPQHF
TGTGCCAGCAGTTCAAACAGGGACGAACCCCAGCATTTT
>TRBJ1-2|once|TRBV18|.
CASSPPVPNYGYTF
TGTGCCAGCTCACCACCCGTCCCTAACTATGGCTACACCTTC
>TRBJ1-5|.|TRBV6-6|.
CASSTGINSRQPQHF
TGTGCCAGCAGTACCGGGATAAACTCGCGGCAGCCCCAGCATTTT
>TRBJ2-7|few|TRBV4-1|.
CASSQVPATYEQYF
TGCGCCAGCAGCCAAGTTCCCGCTACCTACGAGCAGTACTTC
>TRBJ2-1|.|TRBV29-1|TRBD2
CSVEPFLAGANEQFF
TGCAGCGTTGAACCCTTCCTAGCGGGGGCGAATGAGCAGTTCTTC
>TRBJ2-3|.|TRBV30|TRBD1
CAGLTGDTQYF
TGTGCCGGACTGACAGGGGATACGCAGTATTTT
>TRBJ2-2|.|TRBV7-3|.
CASSLPRGGNTGELFF
TGTGCCAGCAGCCTCCCTAGGGGGGGGAACACCGGGGAGCTGTTTTTT